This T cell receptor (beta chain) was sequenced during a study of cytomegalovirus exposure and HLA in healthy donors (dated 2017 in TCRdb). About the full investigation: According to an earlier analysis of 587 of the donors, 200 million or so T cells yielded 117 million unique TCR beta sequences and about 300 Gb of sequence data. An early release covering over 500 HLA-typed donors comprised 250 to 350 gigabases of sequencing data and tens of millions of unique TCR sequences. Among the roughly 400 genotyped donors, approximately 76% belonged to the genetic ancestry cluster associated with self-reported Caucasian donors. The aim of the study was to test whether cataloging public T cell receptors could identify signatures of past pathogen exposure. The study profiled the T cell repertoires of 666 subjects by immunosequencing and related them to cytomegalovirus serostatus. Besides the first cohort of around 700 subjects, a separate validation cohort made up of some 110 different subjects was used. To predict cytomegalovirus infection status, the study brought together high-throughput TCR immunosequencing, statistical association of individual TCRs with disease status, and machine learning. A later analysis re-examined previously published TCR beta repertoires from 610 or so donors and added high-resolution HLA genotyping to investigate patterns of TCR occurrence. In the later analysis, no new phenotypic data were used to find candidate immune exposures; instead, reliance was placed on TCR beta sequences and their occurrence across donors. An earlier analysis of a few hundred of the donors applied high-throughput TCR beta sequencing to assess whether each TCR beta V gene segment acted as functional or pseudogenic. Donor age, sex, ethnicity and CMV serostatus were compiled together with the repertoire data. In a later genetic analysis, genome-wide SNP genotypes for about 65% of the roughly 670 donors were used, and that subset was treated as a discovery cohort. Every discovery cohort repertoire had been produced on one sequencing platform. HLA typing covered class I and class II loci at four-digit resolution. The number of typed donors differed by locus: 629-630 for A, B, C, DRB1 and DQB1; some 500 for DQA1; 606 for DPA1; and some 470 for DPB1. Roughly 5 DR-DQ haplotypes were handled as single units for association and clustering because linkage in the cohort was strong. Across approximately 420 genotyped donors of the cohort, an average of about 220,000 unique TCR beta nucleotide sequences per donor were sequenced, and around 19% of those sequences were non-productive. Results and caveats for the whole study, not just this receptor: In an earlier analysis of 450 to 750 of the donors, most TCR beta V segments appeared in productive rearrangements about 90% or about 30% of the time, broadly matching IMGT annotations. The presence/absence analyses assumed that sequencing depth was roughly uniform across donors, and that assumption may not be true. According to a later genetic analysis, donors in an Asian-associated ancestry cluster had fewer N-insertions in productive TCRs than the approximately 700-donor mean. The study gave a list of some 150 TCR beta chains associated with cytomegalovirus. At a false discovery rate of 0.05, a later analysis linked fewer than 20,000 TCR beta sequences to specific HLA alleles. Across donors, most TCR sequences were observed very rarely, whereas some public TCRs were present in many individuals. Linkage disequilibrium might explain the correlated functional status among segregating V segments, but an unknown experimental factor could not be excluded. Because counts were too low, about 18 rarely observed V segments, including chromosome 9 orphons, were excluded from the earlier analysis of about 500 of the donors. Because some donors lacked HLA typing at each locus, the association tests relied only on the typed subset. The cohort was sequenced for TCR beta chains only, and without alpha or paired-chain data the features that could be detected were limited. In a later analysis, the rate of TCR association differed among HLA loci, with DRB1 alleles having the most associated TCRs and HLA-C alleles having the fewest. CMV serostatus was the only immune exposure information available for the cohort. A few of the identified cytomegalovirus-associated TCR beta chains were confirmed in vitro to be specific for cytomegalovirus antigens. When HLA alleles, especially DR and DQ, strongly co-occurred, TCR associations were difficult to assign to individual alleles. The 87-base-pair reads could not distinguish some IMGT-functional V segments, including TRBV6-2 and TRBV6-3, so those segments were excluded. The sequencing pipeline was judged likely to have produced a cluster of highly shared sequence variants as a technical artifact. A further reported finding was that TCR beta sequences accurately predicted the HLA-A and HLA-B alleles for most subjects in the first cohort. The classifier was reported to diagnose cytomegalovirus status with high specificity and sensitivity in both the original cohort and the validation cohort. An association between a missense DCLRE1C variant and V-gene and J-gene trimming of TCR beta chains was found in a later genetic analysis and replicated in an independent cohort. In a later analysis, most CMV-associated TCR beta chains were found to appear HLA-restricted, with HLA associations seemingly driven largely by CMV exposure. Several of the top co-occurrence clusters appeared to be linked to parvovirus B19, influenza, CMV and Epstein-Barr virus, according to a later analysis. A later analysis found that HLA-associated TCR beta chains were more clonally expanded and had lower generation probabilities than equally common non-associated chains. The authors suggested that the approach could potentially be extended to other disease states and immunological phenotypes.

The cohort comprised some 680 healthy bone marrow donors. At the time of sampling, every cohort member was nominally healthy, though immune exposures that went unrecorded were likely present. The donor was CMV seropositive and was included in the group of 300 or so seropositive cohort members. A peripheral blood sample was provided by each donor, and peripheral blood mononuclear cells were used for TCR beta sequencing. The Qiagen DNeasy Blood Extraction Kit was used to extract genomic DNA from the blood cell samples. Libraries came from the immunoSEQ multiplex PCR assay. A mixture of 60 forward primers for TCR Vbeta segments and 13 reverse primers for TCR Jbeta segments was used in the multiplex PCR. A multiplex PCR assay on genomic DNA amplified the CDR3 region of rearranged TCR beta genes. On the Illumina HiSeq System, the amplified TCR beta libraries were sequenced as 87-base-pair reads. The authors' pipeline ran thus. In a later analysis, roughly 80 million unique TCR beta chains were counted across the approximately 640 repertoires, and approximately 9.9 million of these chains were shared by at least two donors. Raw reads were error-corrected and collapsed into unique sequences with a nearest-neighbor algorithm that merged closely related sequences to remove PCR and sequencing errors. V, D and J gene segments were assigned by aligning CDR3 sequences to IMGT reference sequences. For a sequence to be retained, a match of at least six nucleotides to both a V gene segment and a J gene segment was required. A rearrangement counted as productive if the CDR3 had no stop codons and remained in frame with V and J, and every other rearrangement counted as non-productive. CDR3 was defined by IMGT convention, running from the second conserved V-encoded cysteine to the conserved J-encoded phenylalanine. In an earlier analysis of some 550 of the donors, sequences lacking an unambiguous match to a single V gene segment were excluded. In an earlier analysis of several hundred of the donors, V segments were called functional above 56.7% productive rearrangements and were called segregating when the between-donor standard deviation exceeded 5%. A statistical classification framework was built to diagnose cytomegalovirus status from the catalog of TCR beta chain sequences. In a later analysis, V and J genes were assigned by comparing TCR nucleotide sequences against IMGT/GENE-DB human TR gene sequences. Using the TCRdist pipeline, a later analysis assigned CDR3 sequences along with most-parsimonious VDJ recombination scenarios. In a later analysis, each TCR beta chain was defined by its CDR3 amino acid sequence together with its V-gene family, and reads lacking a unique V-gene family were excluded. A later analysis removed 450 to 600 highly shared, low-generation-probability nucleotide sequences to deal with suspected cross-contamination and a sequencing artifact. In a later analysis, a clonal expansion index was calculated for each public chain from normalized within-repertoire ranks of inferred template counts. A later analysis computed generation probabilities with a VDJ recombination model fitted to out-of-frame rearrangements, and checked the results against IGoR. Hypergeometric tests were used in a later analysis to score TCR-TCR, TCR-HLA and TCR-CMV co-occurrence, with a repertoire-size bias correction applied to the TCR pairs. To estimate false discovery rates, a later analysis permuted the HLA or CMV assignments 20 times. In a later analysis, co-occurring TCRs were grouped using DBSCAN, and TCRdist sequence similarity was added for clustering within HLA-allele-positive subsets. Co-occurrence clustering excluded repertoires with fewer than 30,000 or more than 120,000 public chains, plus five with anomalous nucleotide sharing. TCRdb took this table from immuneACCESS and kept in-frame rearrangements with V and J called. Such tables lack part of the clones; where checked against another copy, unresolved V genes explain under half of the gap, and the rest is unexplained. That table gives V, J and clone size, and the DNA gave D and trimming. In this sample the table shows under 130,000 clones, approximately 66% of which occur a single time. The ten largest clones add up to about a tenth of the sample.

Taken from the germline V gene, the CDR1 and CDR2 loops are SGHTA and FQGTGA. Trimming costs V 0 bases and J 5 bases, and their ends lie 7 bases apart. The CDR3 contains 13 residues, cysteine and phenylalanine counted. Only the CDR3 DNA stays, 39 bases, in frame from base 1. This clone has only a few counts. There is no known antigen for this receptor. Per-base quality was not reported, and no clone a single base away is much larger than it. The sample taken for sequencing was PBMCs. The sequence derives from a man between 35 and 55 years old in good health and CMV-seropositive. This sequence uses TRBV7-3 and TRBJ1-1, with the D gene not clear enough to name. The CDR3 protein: CASSLTRDTEAFF. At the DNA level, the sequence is TGTGCCAGCAGCTTAACACGGGATACTGAAGCTTTCTTT.